The following is a T cell receptor beta chain sequence with its context. Authors' processing steps: How many nucleated cells were present was estimated from reference gene primer amplification. The table came from immunoSEQ multiplex PCR; TCRdb's copy has only in-frame clones and leaves some out. D and trimming were read from the DNA, whereas the V and J calls and clone size are those reported in that table. In the table there are 100,000 or so clones, roughly nine tenths of which are singletons. This record comes from a study of blood T cell repertoires in COVID-19. Study-level information: Samples taken during acute and convalescent COVID-19 were collected in the United States, Italy and Spain. From T cells, B-cell-depleted T cells, or PBMCs came the material, which was cDNA or gDNA.

The V and J ends lost 5 bases and 1 base respectively, with 15 bases between them. Germline CDR1 is SGHTS and CDR2 is YDEGEE. The CDR3 is made up of 15 amino acids. The receptor's source is a man in his 60s with acute or convalescent COVID-19. Sequencing was done on a sample of peripheral blood. V gene TRBV5-8 combines with J gene TRBJ1-2, with D perhaps TRBD1 (5 bases). Written as DNA, the CDR3 is TGTGCCAGCAGTTCTTTTCGACAGCTTAACTATGGCTACACCTTC. It is translated as CASSSFRQLNYGYTF.